This TCR beta chain emerged from a study of radiation and T cells in renal cell carcinoma. Sequencing was performed with immunoSEQ multiplex PCR; in TCRdb, only in-frame clones are kept and a portion is missing. The data show some 150,000 clones, over 65% seen once. As to time point: baseline pretreatment blood. The treatment: 15 Gy SBRT to primary tumor, nephrectomy 4 weeks later. The tumor was a clear cell renal cell carcinoma. The CDR3 is 15 residues long. Trimming took off 4 bases at V and 4 bases at J, with 16 bases between the two ends. Germline assignment: CDR1 MDHEN and CDR2 SYDVKM. The genes are TRBV28 and TRBJ1-1; D is perhaps TRBD1 (6 bases). The source of this sequence is a woman in her forties or fifties with renal cell carcinoma. The sequenced sample was blood, obtained from a patient whose treatment included radiotherapy and nephrectomy. CDR3: CASSYGTQGATEAFF. The CDR3 coding sequence is TGTGCCAGCAGTTACGGCACACAGGGAGCCACTGAAGCTTTCTTT.